This TCR beta chain originates from a study of CXCR3 chemokines and chemotherapy response in bladder cancer (dated by TCRdb to 2021 to 2024). For context, the study as a whole: Whether chemotherapy response in human bladder cancer was predicted by intratumoral CXCR3 chemokine system activity was examined in the study.

V and J lose 4 bases and 9 bases, and a span of 16 bases separates them. From its cysteine to its phenylalanine, the CDR3 spans 13 amino acids. Only CDR3 DNA remains: 39 bases, in frame from the first base. Via the germline V gene, CDR1 is SGHDN and CDR2 FVKESK. The library relied on PCR. TCRdb shows the sequencer as Illumina HiSeq 2500. TCRdb handled the public reads itself, with Q25 trimming in fastp and clone calling in MiXCR, and kept productive beta chains. Records with the same CDR3 protein are collapsed into one entry carrying the most frequent genes and DNA. Across this sample there are around 2,500 distinct CDR3 sequences, with about 16% seen only once. The top ten clones comprise about 25% of the sample. This clonotype was observed at least ten times. Its antigen is currently not known. No per-base quality is available; no much larger clone lies one base away.

This TCR was recovered from a human donor with bladder cancer that responded to neoadjuvant chemotherapy. Sample collection occurred from a patient whose treatment included neoadjuvant chemotherapy. The V and J genes are TRBV14 and TRBJ2-7, with no confident D gene call. The DNA is TGTGCCAGCAGCCTATCGGCTCGCGCAGGGCAGTACTTC. Its coded protein is CASSLSARAGQYF.